Reported below is one TCR beta chain. This entry comes from a study of T cell responses to AZD1222 COVID-19 vaccine. Assay used: immunoSEQ multiplex PCR; TCRdb lists only in-frame clones, some missing. The sample includes 100,000 to 150,000 clones, roughly 87% seen only once; the top ten take approximately 1.5%. From germline, CDR1 is SGHNT and CDR2 YYREEE (reference sequence). This CDR3 region has 16 residues. V dropped 4 bases and J dropped 9 bases, with 20 bases sitting between them. This chain uses TRBV5-4 with TRBJ1-6, with TRBD1 as a possible D gene (6 bases). The receptor was isolated from an adult in good health. The sample here was peripheral blood, taken on day 0 of AZD1222 vaccination. DNA for the CDR3: TGTGCCAGCAGCCTTAGAACCTCAGGGGCGAGTTCACCCCTCCACTTT. It yields the protein CASSLRTSGASSPLHF.